Listed below are T cell receptor beta chains from one sample, sequenced in a study of tumor-infiltrating lymphocytes in primary liver carcinoma. Via MiXCR, TCRdb re-called the multiplex PCR reads, giving one row per CDR3 protein. The repertoire consists of about 35,000 distinct CDR3 sequences, with 70% to 80% occurring once and the leading ten covering approximately 15%. The sequencing input was liver tumor tissue from sampling region 4. These receptors originate from a man aged 40-50 years with primary liver carcinoma and hepatitis B virus infection. CDR3s include the opening cysteine and the closing phenylalanine or tryptophan. D genes are given only for firm matches. Some rows mark clone size as missing; the rest say once, few, many or name a class of expanded clone.

medium-sized	TRBV29-1	.	TRBJ2-1	CSVEHEGNEQFF	TGCAGCGTTGAACATGAGGGCAATGAGCAGTTCTTC
.	TRBV10-3	TRBD1	TRBJ2-7	CAIREAGTGAKEQYF	TGTGCCATCAGAGAAGCCGGGACAGGTGCTAAGGAGCAGTACTTC
.	TRBV11-2	TRBD2	TRBJ2-7	CANNLTLAGASQQYF	TGTGCCAACAACTTAACCCTAGCGGGGGCTAGCCAGCAGTACTTC
.	TRBV2	.	TRBJ2-5	CASSKMWETQYF	TGTGCCAGCAGCAAAATGTGGGAGACCCAGTACTTC
.	TRBV11-1	.	TRBJ1-6	CASSRILVSPLHF	TGTGCTAGCAGCAGGATACTGGTTTCACCCCTCCACTTT
many	TRBV7-3	.	TRBJ2-2	CASSSSRDNTGELFF	TGTGCCAGCAGCTCGTCCCGGGACAACACCGGGGAGCTGTTTTTT
many	TRBV28	.	TRBJ1-1	CASNRGGSMNTEAFF	TGTGCCAGCAATCGGGGGGGGAGCATGAACACTGAAGCTTTCTTT
.	TRBV30	.	TRBJ2-7	CAWGFWGAGEQYF	TGTGCCTGGGGTTTCTGGGGGGCTGGAGAACAGTACTTC
.	TRBV21-1	.	TRBJ2-2	CVGRYLLRRNTGELFF	TGTGTCGGCCGATACCTGTTAAGGAGAAACACCGGGGAGCTGTTTTTT
once	TRBV28	.	TRBJ2-1	CDSSPGAFYDEQFF	TGTGACAGCAGCCCTGGAGCCTTTTACGATGAGCAGTTCTTC
medium-sized	TRBV5-1	.	TRBJ2-3	CASSFNDSPDTQYF	TGCGCCAGCAGCTTTAATGACAGTCCGGATACGCAGTATTTT
.	TRBV6-6	.	TRBJ2-5	CASSHLGRGQESQYF	TGTGCCAGCAGTCACTTGGGTAGAGGACAAGAGTCCCAGTACTTC
.	TRBV10-3	TRBD1	TRBJ2-2	CASLAAGGTGELFF	TGTGCCAGTTTAGCAGCAGGGGGCACCGGGGAGCTGTTTTTT
many	TRBV11-3	.	TRBJ2-7	CASSPGEGDYEQYF	TGTGCCAGCAGCCCTGGAGAAGGGGACTACGAGCAGTACTTC
many	TRBV28	TRBD1	TRBJ1-5	CASTFDRGASNQPQHF	TGTGCCAGCACCTTCGACAGGGGGGCCTCCAATCAGCCCCAGCATTTT
.	TRBV5-1	.	TRBJ1-1	CASSSGGRHNTEAFF	TGCGCCAGCAGCTCCGGGGGACGTCACAACACTGAAGCTTTCTTT
once	TRBV12-3/TRBV12-4	TRBD2	TRBJ2-1	CASSLYELAGDNEQFF	TGTGCCAGCAGTTTATATGAGCTAGCGGGCGACAATGAGCAGTTCTTC
.	TRBV11-1	.	TRBJ2-7	CASSGKRSFEQYF	TGTGCCAGCAGTGGGAAACGATCCTTCGAGCAGTACTTC
few	TRBV12-3/TRBV12-4	.	TRBJ2-1	CASSWASVKENEQFF	TGTGCCAGCAGTTGGGCTAGCGTGAAGGAGAATGAGCAGTTCTTT
.	TRBV11-2	TRBD2	TRBJ2-5	CACSLVASGQEIQHF	TGTGCCTGCAGCTTAGTGGCTAGCGGACAAGAGATCCAGCACTTC
once	TRBV5-1	TRBD1	TRBJ2-2	CASSLRTGVAGELFF	TGCGCCAGCAGTTTGAGGACAGGGGTAGCCGGGGAGCTGTTTTTT
.	TRBV28	TRBD1	TRBJ1-5	CASSLFRDRGNQPQHF	TGTGCCAGCAGTTTATTTAGGGACAGAGGGAATCAGCCCCAGCATTTT
.	TRBV6-2/TRBV6-3	TRBD2	TRBJ2-7	CDSSYGLATEQYF	TGCGACAGCAGTTACGGACTAGCAACCGAGCAGTATTTC
.	TRBV5-8	.	TRBJ2-2	CASGSALNAGEPFF	TGTGCCAGCGGCTCAGCCCTTAACGCCGGGGAGCCGTTTTTT
.	TRBV7-9	.	TRBJ1-1	CASSLTGDSEAFF	TGTGCCAGCAGCCTTACAGGTGACTCTGAAGCTTTCTTT
.	TRBV28	.	TRBJ1-5	CVSNLGDGNQPQHF	TGTGTCAGCAACCTCGGCGATGGCAATCAGCCCCAGCATTTT
once	TRBV7-9	.	TRBJ2-1	CASCDSLSESNEKFF	TGTGCCAGCTGTGACAGTTTATCCGAAAGCAATGAGAAGTTCTTC
few	TRBV12-3/TRBV12-4	.	TRBJ2-2	CASRETANTEELFF	TGTGCCAGCAGGGAGACAGCGAACACCGAGGAGCTGTTTTTT
.	TRBV21-1	.	TRBJ2-7	CASSSGRVTSGYEQYF	TGTGCCAGCAGCTCAGGCAGGGTGACTAGTGGCTACGAGCAGTACTTC
.	TRBV29-1	.	TRBJ2-5	CSIESDGGRAETQYF	TGCAGCATTGAATCGGACGGGGGGCGAGCAGAGACCCAGTACTTC
.	TRBV4-3	.	TRBJ1-6	CASSSWDMGRNPPLHF	TGCGCCAGCAGCTCCTGGGACATGGGAAGGAATCCGCCCCTCCACTTT
.	TRBV12-5	.	TRBJ2-7	CASEGTGSHEHYF	TGTGCCAGTGAGGGGACCGGTTCACACGAGCACTACTTC
many	TRBV11-2	.	TRBJ1-1	CASSPRLGRRRHTEAFF	TGTGCCAGCAGCCCAAGGTTGGGCCGACGGAGGCACACTGAAGCTTTCTTT
.	TRBV28	.	TRBJ2-4	CASSPSGLARNIQHF	TGTGCGAGCAGCCCTTCCGGGTTGGCCAGAAACATTCAGCACTTC
.	TRBV11-1	TRBD2	TRBJ2-3	CASSFPGISGAKNIQYF	TGTGCCAGCAGCTTTCCCGGGATTAGCGGGGCCAAAAACATTCAGTATTTT
.	TRBV12-5	.	TRBJ2-7	CASEGIGSCEQYF	TGTGCCAGTGAGGGGATCGGTTCCTGTGAGCAGTACTTC
.	TRBV29-1	.	TRBJ1-2	CSTWDTIYGYTF	TGCAGCACGTGGGACACTATCTATGGTTACACCTTC
.	TRBV28	.	TRBJ1-5	CTSSLRGLGNQPQHF	TGTACCAGCAGTTTGAGGGGTTTGGGCAATCAGCCCCAGCATTTT
few	TRBV5-1	TRBD2	TRBJ2-1	CASSSSGAYNEQFF	TGTGCCAGCAGCTCTAGCGGGGCCTACAATGAGCAGTTCTTC
.	TRBV11-1	TRBD1	TRBJ1-2	CTSSRDRGADYGYTF	TGTACCAGCAGCCGCGACAGGGGGGCGGACTATGGATACACCTTC
once	TRBV11-2	TRBD2	TRBJ2-1	CASSSSGPLDNERFF	TGTGCCAGTAGCTCTAGCGGGCCACTCGACAATGAGCGGTTCTTC
.	TRBV11-2	.	TRBJ2-7	CASGGSGRNEQYF	TGTGCAAGCGGCGGAAGCGGGCGGAACGAGCAGTACTTC
.	TRBV4-1	.	TRBJ2-6	CARSRVGANVPTF	TGCGCCAGGAGCCGAGTTGGGGCCAACGTCCCGACTTTC
.	TRBV12-3/TRBV12-4	.	TRBJ2-1	CASCFRWASIYNEQFF	TGTGCCAGCTGTTTCAGATGGGCTAGCATCTACAATGAGCAGTTCTTC
.	TRBV11-3	.	TRBJ2-1	CASSLGISKNEQFF	TGTGCCAGCAGCTTAGGCATTTCGAAGAATGAGCAGTTCTTC
medium-sized	TRBV6-2/TRBV6-3	TRBD2	TRBJ2-5	CASSSGLANTQYF	TGTGCCAGCAGTTCCGGACTAGCGAACACCCAGTACTTC
.	TRBV5-1	.	TRBJ1-6	CARSMRGATDSPLHF	TGCGCCAGGAGCATGCGGGGGGCGACGGATTCACCCCTCCACTTT
medium-sized	TRBV30	.	TRBJ2-2	CAWGLAGELFF	TGTGCCTGGGGGTTGGCGGGGGAGCTGTTTTTT
once	TRBV20-1	.	TRBJ2-1	CSTTDREGYNEQFF	TGCAGTACGACCGACAGGGAGGGCTACAATGAGCAGTTCTTC
.	TRBV5-6	.	TRBJ2-1	CASSFRGVSSYNEQLF	TGTGCTAGTAGCTTCCGGGGCGTGAGCTCCTACAATGAGCAGCTCTTC
medium-sized	TRBV6-5	TRBD1	TRBJ2-1	CASSGQGHNEQFF	TGTGCCAGCAGCGGACAGGGCCACAATGAGCAGTTCTTC
many	TRBV7-6	TRBD1	TRBJ2-1	CASSLGTGGLNEQFF	TGTGCCAGCAGCTTAGGGACAGGGGGTTTAAATGAGCAGTTCTTC
.	TRBV12-3/TRBV12-4	.	TRBJ2-1	CANGQGGGSLSYNEQFF	TGTGCCAATGGGCAGGGGGGCGGGTCTCTCTCCTACAATGAGCAGTTCTTC
.	TRBV5-1	TRBD2	TRBJ2-1	CASSWGGTLDEQFF	TGCGCCAGCAGCTGGGGGGGGACGTTGGATGAGCAGTTTTTC
.	TRBV11-2	.	TRBJ2-6	CASSIGGDRDISLSGANVLTF	TGTGCCAGCAGCATCGGGGGAGACAGGGACATTTCCCTCTCTGGAGCCAACGTCCTGACTTTC